The sequence of this T cell receptor (beta chain) was determined in a study of blood T cell repertoires in COVID-19. V lost 5 bases to trimming and J lost 0 bases, with 10 bases between them. CDR3 length: 14 residues. CDR1 is SEHNR, CDR2 FQNEAQ, per germline (reference sequence). Cohort 3 donors were reported recovered after two negative PCRs, clearance, or symptom resolution. Method: immunoSEQ multiplex PCR; TCRdb's copy keeps in-frame clones and lacks some. This table holds over 200,000 clones, around 80% found once. Sequenced: PBMCs or T cells enriched from blood (not recorded which). The clonotype was recovered from a man in his sixties who had recovered from COVID-19. The rearrangement joins TRBV7-9 to TRBJ1-2, with no clear D. CDR3 residues: CASSLRVTNYGYTF. The CDR3 bases are TGTGCCAGCAGCCTCCGGGTCACTAACTATGGCTACACCTTC.